This T cell receptor (beta chain) was found in a study of T cells in Graves' hyperthyroidism and ophthalmopathy. The V and J ends lost 5 bases and 5 bases respectively, with 9 bases between them. The CDR3 is 13 residues long. Germline loops: CDR1 MNHEY, CDR2 SVGAGI. The CDR3 regions of TCR beta were amplified from RNA transcripts. When the TCR CDR3 underwent first-round RT-PCR, the HTBI primer set was used. TCRdb called the multiplex PCR reads again in MiXCR, with one record for every CDR3 protein. The sample yields 400,000 to 600,000 distinct CDR3 sequences, around 20% seen once. This chain links TRBV6-5 with TRBJ2-2; D unresolved. The sequenced material came from blood. The source of this sequence is a man younger than 30 with Graves' hyperthyroidism. Here the CDR3 DNA reads TGTGCCAGCAGTGAGTCGAGTACCGGGGAGCTGTTTTTT. Residues: CASSESSTGELFF.